Following are 24 T cell receptor beta chains from one sample sequenced in a study of OX40 agonist ivuxolimab in advanced cancers. TCRdb's table, derived via immunoSEQ multiplex PCR, lists solely in-frame clones and lacks some. The repertoire holds 55,000 to 90,000 clones, with around four fifths as singletons. Sequencing was performed on CD4+ or CD8+ T cells sorted from blood, taken in a trial of the OX40 agonist ivuxolimab. The receptors derive from an adult with an advanced solid tumor such as melanoma, head and neck, liver or kidney cancer.

The V gene is TRBV19, the J gene TRBJ2-2; D call uncertain. The CDR3 runs 15 residues. Germline CDR1 and CDR2: LNHDA and SQIVND (reference sequence). Trimming removed 7 bases from V and 6 bases from J, with 18 bases in between. The CDR3 DNA sequence: TGTGCCAGTACCCTTACGAATGGGGTGGCCGGGGAGCTGTTTTTT. Its protein product is CASTLTNGVAGELFF.

V usage is TRBV9 and J usage is TRBJ2-5; D perhaps matches TRBD1 (7 bases). Trimming took 0 bases from V and 5 from J, leaving 14 bases between them. Germline CDR1 SGDLS, CDR2 YYNGEE. The CDR3 covers 15 residues. The CDR3 spells CASSVAGGRGETQYF. The CDR3 DNA reads as TGTGCCAGCAGCGTAGCCGGGGGCAGGGGGGAGACCCAGTACTTC. The entire variable domain, with the rest obtained from reference TRBV9 and TRBJ2-5, is as follows: DSGVTQTPKHLITATGQRVTLRCSPRSGDLSVYWYQQSLDQGLQFLIQYYNGEERAKGNILERFSAQQFPDLHSELNLSSLELGDSALYFCASSVAGGRGETQYFGPGTRLLVL.

V and J are TRBV11-2 and TRBJ1-2; D ambiguous. The CDR3 has 14 residues. V lost 2 bases, J lost 0 bases, and 7 bases lay in between. Germline CDR1 is SGHAT and CDR2 is FQNNGV. The CDR3 coding sequence is TGTGCCAGCAGCTTACTGCAAGCTAACTATGGCTACACCTTC. Its protein is CASSLLQANYGYTF.

V usage is TRBV28 and J usage is TRBJ1-2, with TRBD1 matching over 12 bases. The V gene end was trimmed by 8 bases and the J gene end by 5 bases; junction bases not matched to a gene: 18. The germline CDR1 and CDR2 sequences are MDHEN and SYDVKM. This CDR3 is 18 amino acids long. CDR3 in amino acids: CASLWSPGTGGTSYGYTF. For the CDR3, the DNA is TGTGCCAGCCTCTGGTCTCCCGGGACAGGGGGCACTTCTTATGGCTACACCTTC.

This chain connects TRBV10-1 to TRBJ2-2; 7 bases fit TRBD2. This CDR3 has 13 residues. J was trimmed by 1 base and V by 10 bases; bases with no gene match: 3. CDR1 is WNHNN, CDR2 SYGVQD, per germline (reference sequence). The CDR3 is CATGGGNTGELFF. CDR3 bases: TGCGCCACCGGCGGGGGGAACACCGGGGAGCTGTTTTTT.

This rearrangement joins TRBV11-1 to TRBJ2-3, with TRBD2 matching 7 bases. Germline-derived CDR1 and CDR2 are SGHAT and FQDESV (reference sequence). J was trimmed by 3 bases and V by 1 base; bases with no gene match: 10. CDR3 size: 17 residues. CDR3 amino acids: CASSLDNAGVTTDTQYF. The CDR3 nucleotides are TGTGCCAGCAGCTTAGACAACGCGGGAGTTACGACAGATACGCAGTATTTT. Drawing the rest from reference TRBV11-1 and TRBJ2-3, the complete variable domain is EAEVAQSPRYKITEKSQAVAFWCDPISGHATLYWYRQILGQGPELLVQFQDESVVDDSQLPKDRFSAERLKGVDSTLKIQPAELGDSAMYLCASSLDNAGVTTDTQYFGPGTRLTVL.

This clone showed up just a few times. The chain has TRBV5-1 and TRBJ2-1, with a tentative D call TRBD2 (6 bases). The V gene lost 4 bases and the J gene lost 6 bases, with 14 bases spanning the gap. The CDR3 has 14 residues. Germline CDR1 is SGHRS and CDR2 is YFSETQ. This CDR3 reads CASSGGNQVNEQFF. CDR3 DNA: TGCGCCAGCAGCGGGGGGAATCAGGTCAATGAGCAGTTCTTC.

The chain joins TRBV7-9 to TRBJ1-3; D remains ambiguous. The germline V gene has CDR1 SEHNR and CDR2 FQNEAQ (reference sequence). The CDR3 sequence is 16 residues long. Trimming left V 1 base short and J 4 bases short, with 14 bases between. The CDR3 DNA reads as TGTGCCAGCAGCTTAGTAGCTGGCCTCCCGGGAAACACCATATATTTT. Its protein is CASSLVAGLPGNTIYF.

The gene calls are TRBV11-2 and TRBJ1-1; TRBD1 matches 8 bases. This CDR3 contains 15 residues. V was pared by 1 base and J by 4 bases, with 5 bases of the junction left unmatched. Germline V gene sequence: CDR1 SGHAT, CDR2 FQNNGV. This CDR3 reads CASSLGGQGVTEAFF. The CDR3 DNA reads as TGTGCCAGCAGCTTAGGCGGACAGGGAGTCACTGAAGCTTTCTTT.

The chain is built from TRBV2 and TRBJ2-3; 9 nucleotides agree with TRBD2. V dropped 3 bases and J dropped 4; count of bases not matched to a gene: 5. Germline V lookup: CDR1 SNHLY, CDR2 FYNNEI. CDR3 length: 15 residues. CDR3 DNA: TGTGCCAGCAGTGACGGGACTAGCTTATCAGATACGCAGTATTTT. Encoded protein: CASSDGTSLSDTQYF.

The chain links TRBV4-1 to TRBJ1-3; 7 bases are shared with TRBD1. The V gene's germline CDR1 is MGHRA and CDR2 YSYEKL. The CDR3 totals 18 residues. Trimming took 2 bases from V and 0 from J; bases not matched to a gene: 10. The CDR3 spells CASSQSPPGGSSGNTIYF. The DNA for the CDR3 is TGCGCCAGCAGCCAAAGCCCCCCAGGGGGGAGCTCTGGAAACACCATATATTTT.

The J gene is TRBJ1-5, the V gene TRBV7-9; D unclear. Germline CDR1 and CDR2: SEHNR and FQNEAQ (reference sequence). V was clipped by 5 bases and J by 0 bases, with 8 bases between them. The CDR3 consists of 14 residues. CDR3 in DNA: TGTGCCAGCAGCCGGGAGGGTAGCAATCAGCCCCAGCATTTT. Amino acid sequence: CASSREGSNQPQHF.

The chain employs TRBV7-9 and TRBJ2-3, with TRBD2 matching 7 bases. This CDR3 has 12 residues. Germline CDR1 and CDR2: SEHNR and FQNEAQ (reference sequence). V was pared by 5 bases and J by 5 bases, with 1 base of the junction left unmatched. DNA of the CDR3: TGTGCCAGCAGCCCGGGGGGAGATACGCAGTATTTT. Its translation: CASSPGGDTQYF.

This chain connects TRBV7-8 to TRBJ2-7, with TRBD1 identical over 9 bases. J gave up 6 bases and V 5 bases, and 11 bases lay outside the gene matches. The V gene's germline CDR1 is SGHVS and CDR2 FQNEAQ. The CDR3 covers 15 residues. As DNA, the CDR3 is TGTGCCAGCAGCCCTAGGGGACAGGGTACTCGCGAGCAGTACGTC. It codes for CASSPRGQGTREQYV.

The chain has TRBV5-1 and TRBJ1-2; 9 nucleotides line up with TRBD1. Germline CDR1 and CDR2: SGHRS and YFSETQ. V trimming: 0 bases; J trimming: 7 bases; junction bases outside the gene matches: 4. The CDR3 extends over 14 amino acids. CDR3 in amino acids: CASSLAGTGSGYTF. CDR3 nucleotide sequence: TGCGCCAGCAGCTTGGCCGGGACAGGGAGTGGCTACACCTTC.

The chain is built from TRBV11-3 and TRBJ2-3; 9 positions match TRBD1. In germline, CDR1 is SGHNT, CDR2 YENEEA. The CDR3 totals 17 residues. With V trimmed by 5 bases and J by 0 bases, 9 bases remained unmatched. CDR3 DNA: TGTGCCAGCAGCCCGGGACAGGGACCCCTAAGCACAGATACGCAGTATTTT. As protein: CASSPGQGPLSTDTQYF.

The chain couples TRBV5-3 to TRBJ1-6; D unresolved. TRBV5-3 is annotated as an ORF whose role is uncertain. The CDR3 loop spans 17 amino acids. V lost 0 bases and J 0 bases, leaving 10 bases between the germline ends. The CDR3 sequence: CARSLVGPCSYNSPLHF. CDR3 nucleotides: TGTGCCAGAAGCTTGGTAGGCCCTTGCTCCTATAATTCACCCCTCCACTTT.

J is TRBJ2-2 and V is TRBV5-8; 13 bases align to TRBD2. CDR3 length: 16 residues. Losses at the gene ends were 4 bases for V and 7 bases for J; bases not matched to a gene: 7. Germline-derived CDR1 and CDR2 are SGHTS and YDEGEE. This CDR3 is CASSLRTSGRVGELFF. CDR3 bases: TGTGCCAGCAGCCTCAGGACTAGCGGGAGAGTCGGGGAGCTGTTTTTT. Full variable domain (rest looked up from reference TRBV5-8 and TRBJ2-2): EAGVTQSPTHLIKTRGQQATLRCSPISGHTSVYWYQQALGLGLQFLLWYDEGEERNRGNFPPRFSGRQFPNYSSELNVNALELEDSALYLCASSLRTSGRVGELFFGEGSRLTVL.

The chain links TRBV6-6 to TRBJ1-3, with 9 bases identical to TRBD1. J was trimmed by 8 bases and V by 5 bases; bases with no gene match: 4. Looked up from germline, CDR1 is MNHNY and CDR2 is SVGAGI (reference sequence). The CDR3 totals 13 residues. CDR3 loop: CASSRDRADTIYF. CDR3 DNA sequence: TGTGCCAGCAGTAGGGACAGGGCAGACACCATATATTTT.

The CDR3 reads CASSQDSPTNEKLFF. The CDR3 DNA reads TGTGCCAGCAGCCAGGACAGTCCAACTAATGAAAAACTGTTTTTT. The chain is built from TRBV7-9 and TRBJ1-4, with D possibly TRBD1 on 6 matching bases. Trimming pared 5 bases from V and 0 bases from J, leaving 10 bases between. CDR3 size: 15 residues. The V gene's germline CDR1 is SEHNR and CDR2 FQNEAQ (reference sequence).

The chain uses TRBV30 and TRBJ1-2; D uncertain. Germline V gives CDR1 GTSNPN, CDR2 SVGIG (reference sequence). Trimming pared 3 bases from V and 1 base from J, leaving 9 bases between. This CDR3 spans 13 amino acids. The CDR3 region is CAWSRSYNYGYTF. The CDR3 coding sequence is TGTGCCTGGAGCAGGAGCTATAACTATGGCTACACCTTC.

This clone showed up just a few times. J is TRBJ1-5 and V is TRBV7-9, with TRBD1 as a possible D gene (5 bases). Trimming took 5 bases from V and 2 from J, leaving 7 bases between them. In germline, CDR1 is SEHNR, CDR2 FQNEAQ (reference sequence). CDR3 length equals 13 residues. The CDR3 reads CASSRGGNQPQHF. The CDR3, as DNA: TGTGCCAGCAGCAGGGGCGGCAATCAGCCCCAGCATTTT.

V usage is TRBV7-9 and J usage is TRBJ1-2, with TRBD1 as a possible D gene (5 bases). Trimming shortened V by 5 bases and J by 6 bases, and 25 bases separated the two germline ends. In germline, CDR1 is SEHNR, CDR2 FQNEAQ (reference sequence). The CDR3 has 17 residues. The CDR3, as DNA: TGTGCCAGCAGCGACCTTGCTCGGGGCCGGGGTAAAGATGGCTACACCTTC. Translated: CASSDLARGRGKDGYTF.

The V and J genes are TRBV4-1 and TRBJ1-3; maybe TRBD1 (6 bases). V was pared by 0 bases and J by 4 bases, with 13 bases between. The V gene's germline CDR1 is MGHRA and CDR2 YSYEKL. This CDR3 is built from 16 residues. CDR3 residues: CASSQDTATGGNTIYF. The DNA for the CDR3 is TGCGCCAGCAGCCAAGACACAGCGACAGGCGGAAACACCATATATTTT.